This TCR beta chain was captured in a study of T cell changes during pregnancy in multiple sclerosis. The germline gives CDR1 LNHDA, CDR2 SQIVND (reference sequence). CDR3 length: 14 amino acids. Profiling relied on immunoSEQ multiplex PCR, and the TCRdb table lists in-frame clones only, not all of them. The sample has tens of thousands of clones; 88% are singletons. The rearrangement uses TRBV19 and TRBJ2-5; possible D gene TRBD1, 5 bases. The DNA end is more similar to TRBJ2-7, so the J call may be wrong. The receptor was derived from a female donor in good health, enrolled as a control in a pregnancy study. This specimen consisted of CD8+ T cells from peripheral blood mononuclear cells, obtained after pregnancy. The CDR3 is CASSIVAGSYEQYF. CDR3 DNA: TGTGCCAGTAGTATAGTGGCAGGGTCCTACGAGCAGTACTTC.